Listed here is a single T cell receptor (beta chain). Generated by immunoSEQ multiplex PCR, the TCRdb table keeps only in-frame clones and is missing some. The table has about 300,000 clones, around 85% seen once. Those enrolled, adults aged roughly 18 to 100 years, came from about two dozen US areas. The data were obtained in a study of blood T cell repertoires in COVID-19. Specimen: PBMCs or T cells enriched from blood (not recorded which). This clonotype originated in a woman aged 30 to 39 who had been exposed to COVID-19.

The CDR3 region is CASSLDSGGSSSYNEQFF. CDR3 DNA: TGTGCCAGCAGCTTAGATAGCGGCGGAAGTAGCTCCTACAATGAGCAGTTCTTC. The gene calls are TRBV11-3 and TRBJ2-1; possible D gene TRBD2, 6 bases. Germline CDR1 reads SGHNT; CDR2 reads YENEEA. There are 18 residues in the CDR3. Trimming removed 0 bases at V and 0 bases at J, with 15 bases between.